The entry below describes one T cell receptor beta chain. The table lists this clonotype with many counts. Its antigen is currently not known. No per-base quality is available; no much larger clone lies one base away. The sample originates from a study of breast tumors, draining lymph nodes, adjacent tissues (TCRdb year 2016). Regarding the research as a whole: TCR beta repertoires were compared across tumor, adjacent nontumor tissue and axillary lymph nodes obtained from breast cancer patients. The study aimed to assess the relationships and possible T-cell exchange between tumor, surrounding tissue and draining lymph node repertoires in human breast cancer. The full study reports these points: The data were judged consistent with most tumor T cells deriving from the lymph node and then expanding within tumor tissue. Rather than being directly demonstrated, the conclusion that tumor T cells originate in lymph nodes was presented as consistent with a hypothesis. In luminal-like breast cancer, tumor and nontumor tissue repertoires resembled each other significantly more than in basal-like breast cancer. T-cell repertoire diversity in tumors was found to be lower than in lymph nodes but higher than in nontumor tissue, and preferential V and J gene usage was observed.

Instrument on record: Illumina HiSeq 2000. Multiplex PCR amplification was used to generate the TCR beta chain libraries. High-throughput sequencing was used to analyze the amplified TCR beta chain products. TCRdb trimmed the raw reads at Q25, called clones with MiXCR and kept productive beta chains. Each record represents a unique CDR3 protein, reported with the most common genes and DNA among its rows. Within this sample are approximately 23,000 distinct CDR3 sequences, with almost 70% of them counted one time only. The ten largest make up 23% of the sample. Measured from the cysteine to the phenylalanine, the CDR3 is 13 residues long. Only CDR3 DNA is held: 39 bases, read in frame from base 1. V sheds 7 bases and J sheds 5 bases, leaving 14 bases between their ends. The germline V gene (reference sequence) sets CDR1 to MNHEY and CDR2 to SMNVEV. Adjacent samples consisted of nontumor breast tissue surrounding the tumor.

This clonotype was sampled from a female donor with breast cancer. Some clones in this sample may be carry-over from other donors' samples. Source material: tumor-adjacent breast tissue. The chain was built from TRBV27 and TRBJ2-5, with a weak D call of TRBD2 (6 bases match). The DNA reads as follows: TGTGCCAGCACCGCGGACGGAGGGGAGACCCAGTACTTC. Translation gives CASTADGGETQYF.